This T cell receptor beta chain was obtained from a study of shared clonotypes between healthy human individuals. Sequencing used immunoSEQ multiplex PCR; TCRdb keeps in-frame clones, though not all of them. The sample contains approximately 2,200,000 clones, 93% of which appear only once. The naive CD8 fraction comprised CD45RO-negative cells positively selected for CCR7 and excluded terminally differentiated effector memory CD45RA+ cells. After removal of 7 bases from V and 6 bases from J, the junction contained 8 bases not matched to a gene. Per germline, CDR1 SQVTM and CDR2 ANQGSEA. The CDR3 runs to 13 residues.

The origin of this receptor is a man between 18 and 29 years old in good health. Some clones in this sample may be carry-over from other donors' samples. The chain has TRBV29-1 and TRBJ2-1; 8 bases match TRBD2. Sequencing was performed on naive CD8+ T cells from PBMCs. CDR3: CSDFSLAGNEQFF. The DNA for the CDR3 is TGCAGCGACTTCTCTCTAGCGGGCAATGAGCAGTTCTTC.